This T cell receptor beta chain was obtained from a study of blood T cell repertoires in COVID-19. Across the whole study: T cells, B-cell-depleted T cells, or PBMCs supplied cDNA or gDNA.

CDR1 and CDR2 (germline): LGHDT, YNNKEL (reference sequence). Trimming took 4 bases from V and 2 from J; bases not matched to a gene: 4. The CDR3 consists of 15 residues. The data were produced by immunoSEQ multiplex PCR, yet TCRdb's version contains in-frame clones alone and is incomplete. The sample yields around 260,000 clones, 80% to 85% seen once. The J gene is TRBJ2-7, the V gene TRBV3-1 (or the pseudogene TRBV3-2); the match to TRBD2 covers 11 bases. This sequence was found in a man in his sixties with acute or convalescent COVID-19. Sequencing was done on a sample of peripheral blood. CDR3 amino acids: CASSLRLAGPYEQYF. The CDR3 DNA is TGTGCCAGCAGCCTGCGACTAGCGGGACCCTACGAGCAGTACTTC.